Below are 21 T cell receptor beta chains sequenced from a single sample in a study of T cells in tumors after PD-1 blockade (dated by TCRdb to about 2019). The time point label for this specimen denotes: before anti-PD-1 therapy. Library preparation was by the immunoSEQ multiplex PCR assay. What TCRdb holds here is the immuneACCESS table cut down to in-frame rearrangements. Part of the clones is not present; checked against another copy, under half of the missing clones reflect an unresolved V gene, and the others are unexplained. The sample profile shows 55,000 to 65,000 clones; around 77% of them were found once. Roughly 13% of the sample lies in the top ten. This specimen was PBMCs, taken before anti-PD-1 treatment. The source of these receptors is a human donor with basal cell carcinoma.

The chain combines TRBV7-2 with TRBJ2-3; no clear D. The CDR3 consists of 15 residues. V lost 5 bases to trimming and J lost 0 bases, with 12 bases between them. Germline lookup yields CDR1 SGHTA and CDR2 FQGNSA. Here the CDR3 DNA reads TGTGCCAGCAGCAAAACTCCCGCTAGCACAGATACGCAGTATTTT. This translates into CASSKTPASTDTQYF. Drawing the rest from reference TRBV7-2 and TRBJ2-3, the complete variable domain is GAGVSQSPSNKVTEKGKDVELRCDPISGHTALYWYRQSLGQGLEFLIYFQGNSAPDKSGLPSDRFSAERTGGSVSTLTIQRTQQEDSAVYLCASSKTPASTDTQYFGPGTRLTVL.

The chain joins TRBV9 to TRBJ2-7; either TRBD1 or TRBD2 may fit D (7 bases each). This CDR3 has 17 amino acids. Germline V lookup: CDR1 SGDLS, CDR2 YYNGEE. V was shortened by 0 bases and J by 3 bases, with 19 bases between the two germline ends. The CDR3 region has the DNA TGTGCCAGCAGCGTAGGTTGGGACTACCGGGACAGCTACGAGCAGTACTTC. Translation: CASSVGWDYRDSYEQYF.

The rearrangement joins TRBV5-4 to TRBJ1-2; tentatively, D is TRBD1 (6 bases). Trimming cost V 3 bases and J 3 bases, with 24 bases left between them. This CDR3 spans 18 amino acids. CDR1 is SGHNT and CDR2 is YYREEE in the germline V gene (reference sequence). CDR3 DNA: TGTGCCAGCAGCTCGGGTTGGGGGGCGATGACAGGCGACTATGGCTACACCTTC. It codes for CASSSGWGAMTGDYGYTF.

This rearrangement joins TRBV30 to TRBJ1-6; possibly TRBD1 for D (6 bases). The length of the CDR3 is 14 residues. The V end lost 3 bases, the J end lost 11 bases, and 17 bases lay between the germline ends. Germline V gene data show CDR1 as GTSNPN and CDR2 as SVGIG (reference sequence). This CDR3 is CAWSLAGALPPLHF. DNA for the CDR3: TGTGCCTGGAGCTTGGCGGGGGCATTGCCACCCCTCCACTTT.

The chain links TRBV6-5 to TRBJ2-2; unclear D gene. The CDR3 is made up of 13 amino acids. Germline loops: CDR1 MNHEY, CDR2 SVGAGI. V dropped 7 bases and J dropped 6 bases, with 12 bases sitting between them. The CDR3 is CASTPVRSGELFF. Here the CDR3 DNA reads TGTGCCAGCACCCCCGTCCGATCCGGGGAGCTGTTTTTT.

This clone has only a few counts. The chain employs TRBV5-4 and TRBJ2-7; 7 positions agree with TRBD1. The CDR3 consists of 19 residues. CDR1 SGHNT and CDR2 YYREEE come from the germline V gene (reference sequence). V gave up 0 bases and J gave up 2 bases; unmatched junction bases: 17. The CDR3 bases are TGTGCCAGCAGCTTGGGGGATCCGGGACAGATGCAGCAAACCTACGAGCAGTACTTC. Translation gives CASSLGDPGQMQQTYEQYF.

This chain uses TRBV27 with TRBJ1-5; 9 bases line up with TRBD1. The CDR3 consists of 13 residues. Germline CDR1 MNHEY, CDR2 SMNVEV (reference sequence). V lost 3 bases and J lost 9; bases outside the gene matches: 3. The CDR3 DNA is TGTGCCAGCAGTTTGACAGGGGGGTGGCCCCAGCATTTT. Translating it yields CASSLTGGWPQHF.

The CDR3 nucleotides read TGTGCCAGCAGCTTAGCCGGCGGGGGGATTGGAAACACCATATATTTT. As protein: CASSLAGGGIGNTIYF. The chain joins TRBV7-9 to TRBJ1-3; D may be TRBD1 (5 bases). The CDR3 length is 16 residues. Germline V lookup: CDR1 SEHNR, CDR2 FQNEAQ (reference sequence). Trimming took 0 bases from V and 3 from J, leaving 12 bases between them.

The chain joins TRBV9 to TRBJ2-2, with 12 bases aligning to TRBD2. The CDR3 is made up of 18 amino acids. CDR1 is SGDLS and CDR2 is YYNGEE in the germline V gene. Trimming took 3 bases from V and 1 from J; bases not matched to a gene: 7. The CDR3 reads CASSASGGALKNTGELFF. In DNA form, the CDR3 reads TGTGCCAGCAGCGCTAGCGGGGGGGCTCTAAAGAACACCGGGGAGCTGTTTTTT.

The rearrangement joins TRBV10-3 to TRBJ2-1, with 8 nucleotides matching TRBD2. Germline trimming cut 3 bases from V and 7 bases from J; bases unmatched to any gene: 5. Germline values: CDR1 ENHRY, CDR2 SYGVKD. The length of the CDR3 is 14 residues. The CDR3 region has the DNA TGTGCCATCAGTGATTTAGCGGGGAGGAATGAGCAGTTCTTC. Translation: CAISDLAGRNEQFF.

The J gene is TRBJ2-5, the V gene TRBV6-5; D remains unclear. The germline V and J ends were trimmed by 6 bases and 0 bases, with 8 bases remaining between them. The germline V gene has CDR1 MNHEY and CDR2 SVGAGI. This CDR3 has 13 residues. CDR3 in amino acids: CASSLLYQETQYF. DNA of the CDR3: TGTGCCAGCAGCCTGTTGTACCAAGAGACCCAGTACTTC.

The chain combines TRBV3-1 (or the pseudogene TRBV3-2) with TRBJ2-4; 8 bases fit TRBD1. The V segment lost 0 bases and the J segment 3 bases; nucleotides outside the gene matches: 1. Germline loops: CDR1 LGHDT, CDR2 YNNKEL (reference sequence). The length of the CDR3 is 15 residues. The CDR3, as DNA: TGTGCCAGCAGCCAAGAACAGGGGGTCAAAAACATTCAGTACTTC. Translating it yields CASSQEQGVKNIQYF.

The chain uses TRBV5-1 and TRBJ1-1, with a tentative D call TRBD1 (5 bases). V gave up 4 bases and J gave up 1 base, with 8 bases separating them. CDR1 SGHRS and CDR2 YFSETQ come from the germline V gene. CDR3 length: 13 amino acids. This CDR3 is CASSPTGNTEAFF. The CDR3 DNA is TGCGCCAGCAGCCCAACAGGGAACACTGAAGCTTTCTTT.

J is TRBJ2-1 and V is TRBV6-5, with a tentative D call TRBD2 (5 bases). CDR1 and CDR2 (germline): MNHEY, SVGAGI. The CDR3 contains 12 residues. Trimming pared 7 bases from V and 11 bases from J, leaving 15 bases between. CDR3 protein: CASNPGVSQQFF. CDR3 coding DNA: TGTGCCAGCAACCCCGGGGTCAGTCAGCAGTTCTTC.

The J gene is TRBJ2-4, the V gene TRBV9, with D tentatively TRBD2 (5 bases). Germline assignment: CDR1 SGDLS and CDR2 YYNGEE. Trimming cost V 0 bases and J 2 bases, with 9 bases left between them. The CDR3 is 15 residues long. The CDR3 loop reads CASSVVGGSKNIQYF. In DNA form, the CDR3 reads TGTGCCAGCAGCGTAGTTGGCGGGTCCAAAAACATTCAGTACTTC.

V usage is TRBV19 and J usage is TRBJ2-2, with 10 bases matching TRBD1. Trimming removed 8 bases from V and 3 bases from J; junction bases left unmatched: 9. The CDR3 is 16 amino acids. CDR1 is LNHDA, CDR2 SQIVND, per germline (reference sequence). CDR3 amino acids: CASGFGGQGYTGELFF. CDR3 in DNA: TGTGCCAGTGGGTTCGGGGGACAGGGGTACACCGGGGAGCTGTTTTTT.

The V call is TRBV12-5, the J call TRBJ2-7; TRBD1 aligns across 10 bases. This CDR3 region has 17 residues. Trimming removed 0 bases from V and 2 bases from J; junction bases left unmatched: 7. The germline gives CDR1 LGHNT, CDR2 FRNRAP. CDR3 DNA sequence: TGTGCTAGTGGTTTGGTATGGACAGGGGGGGAAACCTACGAGCAGTACTTC. This translates into CASGLVWTGGETYEQYF.

The chain has TRBV10-3 and TRBJ2-6; a possible D gene is TRBD2 (6 bases). Germline V gene sequence: CDR1 ENHRY, CDR2 SYGVKD. The CDR3 consists of 15 residues. Trimming cost V 8 bases and J 2 bases, with 13 bases left between them. The CDR3 DNA is TGTGCCATCGGCAGTTCGGGGGCTGGGGCCAACGTCCTGACTTTC. Translated: CAIGSSGAGANVLTF.

The rearrangement joins TRBV6-6 to TRBJ1-2, with 10 positions matching TRBD1. There are 16 residues in the CDR3. J lost 7 bases, V lost 7 bases, and 15 bases had no gene match. Germline values: CDR1 MNHNY, CDR2 SVGAGI (reference sequence). The CDR3 loop reads CASIPGGGQGTSGYTF. The CDR3, as DNA: TGTGCCAGCATTCCAGGAGGGGGACAGGGGACCTCTGGCTACACCTTC.

This chain links TRBV14 with TRBJ1-3; D is unclear. This CDR3 is built from 13 residues. The V end was cut by 5 bases, the J end by 9 bases, with 14 bases between. Germline assignment: CDR1 SGHDN and CDR2 FVKESK. The DNA of the CDR3 is TGTGCCAGCAGCGTAAGCTTAATTGGCACCATATATTTT. Translating gives CASSVSLIGTIYF.

The rearrangement uses TRBV20-1 and TRBJ2-3; D ambiguous. V dropped 2 bases and J dropped 5 bases, with 5 bases sitting between them. This CDR3 has 11 residues. Germline loops: CDR1 DFQATT, CDR2 SNEGSKA (reference sequence). In nucleotides, the CDR3 is TGCAGTGCTAGACCTTTAGATACGCAGTATTTT. It translates to CSARPLDTQYF.